A selection of T cell receptor beta chains follows, all from one sample in a study of T cell responses to AZD1222 COVID-19 vaccine. Generated by immunoSEQ multiplex PCR, the TCRdb table keeps only in-frame clones and is missing some. The repertoire holds fewer than 110,000 clones, with under 95% as singletons. Specimen: peripheral blood, collected 28 days after the second AZD1222 dose. The receptors come from an adult who received the AZD1222 COVID-19 vaccine. Both conserved end residues are part of each CDR3. D genes are given only for firm matches. Not all rows give a size; the values are once, few, many and, for expanded clones, a class.

V gene	clone size	D gene	J gene	CDR3 DNA	CDR3 protein
TRBV3-1/TRBV3-2	.	.	TRBJ2-7	TGTGCCAGCCAGGTAACCTCCTCCTACGAGCAGTACTTC	CASQVTSSYEQYF
TRBV28	once	TRBD2	TRBJ2-2	TGTGCCAGCAGTCTGAGGACTAGCGGGGGGGACGACACCGGGGAGCTGTTTTTT	CASSLRTSGGDDTGELFF
TRBV28	.	.	TRBJ2-7	TGTGCCAGCAGTTTGGGTAGTTCCTACGAGCAGTACTTC	CASSLGSSYEQYF
TRBV6-5	.	.	TRBJ1-1	TGTGCCAGCAGCGCTGGAAGGAACACTGAAGCTTTCTTT	CASSAGRNTEAFF
TRBV24-1	.	.	TRBJ1-1	TGTGCCACCAGTGACGGAAACACTGAAGCTTTCTTT	CATSDGNTEAFF
TRBV5-1	.	.	TRBJ2-1	TGCGCCAGCACCTTTGGAGGGGGCAGGGGCAATGAGCAGTTCTTC	CASTFGGGRGNEQFF
TRBV5-1	.	TRBD1	TRBJ1-1	TGCGCCAGCAGTTCGGGTGACAGGGCTCAGAACACTGAAGCTTTCTTT	CASSSGDRAQNTEAFF
TRBV10-1	.	.	TRBJ2-7	TGCGCCAGCTACACGGGGGGCGCGTTACCCATCTCCTACGAGCAGTACTTC	CASYTGGALPISYEQYF
TRBV7-2	.	.	TRBJ2-6	TGTGCCAGCACCGTCGGCGGTGGGGCCAACGTCCTGACTTTC	CASTVGGGANVLTF
TRBV6-4	.	.	TRBJ2-7	TGTGCCAGCAGTGACTGGACCGATATAACCTACGAGCAGTACTTC	CASSDWTDITYEQYF
TRBV3-1/TRBV3-2	.	.	TRBJ2-5	TGTGCCAGCAGCCCTGGACAGCTACAAGAGACCCAGTACTTC	CASSPGQLQETQYF
TRBV25-1	.	.	TRBJ1-4	TGTGCCAGCAGTGGGCAGGGCTTTGAAAAACTGTTTTTT	CASSGQGFEKLFF
TRBV5-4	.	.	TRBJ1-1	TGTGCCAGCAGCTTGGCCCTCGGGGTACGCACTGAAGCTTTCTTT	CASSLALGVRTEAFF
TRBV2	few	.	TRBJ2-1	TGTGCCAGCAGTATGGGGGACAATGAGCAGTTCTTC	CASSMGDNEQFF
TRBV7-9	.	TRBD1	TRBJ2-7	TGTGCCAGCAGCTTAGCGCGCGGGACAGGGTCGTACGAGCAGTACTTC	CASSLARGTGSYEQYF